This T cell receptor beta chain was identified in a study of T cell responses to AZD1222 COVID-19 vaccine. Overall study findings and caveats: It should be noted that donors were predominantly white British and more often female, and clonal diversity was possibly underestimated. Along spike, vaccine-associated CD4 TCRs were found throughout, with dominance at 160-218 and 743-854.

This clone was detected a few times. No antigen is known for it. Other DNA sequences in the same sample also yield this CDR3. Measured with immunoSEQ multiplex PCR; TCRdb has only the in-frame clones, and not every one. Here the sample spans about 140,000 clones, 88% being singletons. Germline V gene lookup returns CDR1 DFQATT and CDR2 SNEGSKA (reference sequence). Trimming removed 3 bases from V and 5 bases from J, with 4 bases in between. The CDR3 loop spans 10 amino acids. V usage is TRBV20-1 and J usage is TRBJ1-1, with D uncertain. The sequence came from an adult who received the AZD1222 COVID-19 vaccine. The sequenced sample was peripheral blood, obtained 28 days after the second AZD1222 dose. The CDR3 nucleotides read TGCAGTGCTAGGGGAACTGAAGCTTTCTTT. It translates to CSARGTEAFF.